The clone carrying this TCR beta chain showed up many times. Its antigen is still unknown. This specimen belongs to a study of early T cells in non-severe SARS-CoV-2 infection. Study-level findings and limits: Reliance on VDJdb matching favored anti-spike CD8 responses; private and CD4 specificities were missed.

Trimming stripped 4 bases from V and 6 bases from J, with 13 bases between. CDR1 and CDR2 (germline): SGHTA, FQGNSA. The CDR3 extends over 13 amino acids. Each cDNA molecule carried a unique molecular identifier. In TCRdb, the 5' RACE reads were re-called with MiXCR into one record per CDR3 protein. The data contain 69,000 or so distinct CDR3 sequences, about 9% of them singletons. The chain employs TRBV7-2 and TRBJ2-7; D unclear. This TCR came from an adult who was a healthcare worker with PCR-confirmed SARS-CoV-2 infection or an uninfected control (not recorded which). The sequencing sample was made of whole blood. The CDR3 sequence: CASSWAPAGEQYF. The CDR3 bases are TGTGCCAGCAGCTGGGCCCCTGCCGGCGAGCAGTACTTC.